The 2 T cell receptor beta chains in this list originate from one sample, sequenced in a study of blood T cell repertoires in COVID-19. Repertoires were generated with immunoSEQ multiplex PCR, while TCRdb's copy carries only in-frame clones and drops some. The profile shows approximately 350,000 clones, around 82% of them singletons. Sequencing was performed on peripheral blood. These TCRs come from a young man with active or convalescent COVID-19.

The rearrangement links TRBV18 to TRBJ2-5; TRBD1 aligns across 9 bases. Per the germline V gene, CDR1 is KGHSH and CDR2 is LQKENI. V lost 4 bases and J lost 3; bases outside the gene matches: 6. The CDR3 is 15 residues long. DNA for the CDR3: TGTGCCAGCTCACGCGGGACAGGGAATAAAGAGACCCAGTACTTC. It is translated as CASSRGTGNKETQYF.

The chain carries TRBV11-1 and TRBJ2-4, with D perhaps matching TRBD2 (5 bases). Germline V CDR1 and CDR2: SGHAT, FQDESV (reference sequence). The CDR3 loop spans 14 amino acids. V lost 5 bases, J lost 8 bases, and 16 bases lay in between. CDR3 in DNA: TGTGCCAGCAGCCCGACTCCAATGCGGGACATTCAGTACTTC. Amino acid sequence: CASSPTPMRDIQYF.